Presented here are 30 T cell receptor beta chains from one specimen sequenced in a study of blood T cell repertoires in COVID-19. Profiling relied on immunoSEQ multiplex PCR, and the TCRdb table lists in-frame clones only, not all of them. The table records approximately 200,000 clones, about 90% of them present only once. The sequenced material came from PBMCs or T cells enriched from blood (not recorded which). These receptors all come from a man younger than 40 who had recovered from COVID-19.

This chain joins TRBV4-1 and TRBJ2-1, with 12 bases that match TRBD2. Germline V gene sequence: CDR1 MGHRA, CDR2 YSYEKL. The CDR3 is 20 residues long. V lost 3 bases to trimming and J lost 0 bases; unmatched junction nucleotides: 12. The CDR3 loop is CASSHTSGTSGLSSYNEQFF. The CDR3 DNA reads TGCGCCAGCAGCCATACCTCCGGGACTAGCGGGTTAAGCTCCTACAATGAGCAGTTCTTC.

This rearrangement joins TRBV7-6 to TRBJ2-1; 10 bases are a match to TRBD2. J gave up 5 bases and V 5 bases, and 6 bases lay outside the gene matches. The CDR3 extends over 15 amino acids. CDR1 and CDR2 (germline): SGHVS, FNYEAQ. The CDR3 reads CASSALAGVNNEQFF. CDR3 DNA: TGTGCCAGCAGCGCTCTAGCGGGAGTCAACAATGAGCAGTTCTTC.

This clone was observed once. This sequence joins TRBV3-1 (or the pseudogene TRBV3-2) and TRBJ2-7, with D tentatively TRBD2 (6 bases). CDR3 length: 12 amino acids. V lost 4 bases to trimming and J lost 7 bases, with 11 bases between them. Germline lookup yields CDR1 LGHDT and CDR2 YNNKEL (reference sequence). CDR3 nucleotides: TGTGCCAGCAGCCTAAGGGCGGGGGAGCAGTACTTC. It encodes CASSLRAGEQYF.

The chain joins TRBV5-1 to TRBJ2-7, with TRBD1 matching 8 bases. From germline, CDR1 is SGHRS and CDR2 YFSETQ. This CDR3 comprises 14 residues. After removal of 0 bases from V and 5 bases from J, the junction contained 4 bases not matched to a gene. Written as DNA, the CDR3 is TGCGCCAGCAGCTTGGGACAGGGGAACAACGAGCAGTACTTC. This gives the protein CASSLGQGNNEQYF.

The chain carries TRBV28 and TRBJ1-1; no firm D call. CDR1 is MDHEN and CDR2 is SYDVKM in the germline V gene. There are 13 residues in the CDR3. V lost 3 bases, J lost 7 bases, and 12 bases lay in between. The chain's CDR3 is CASSFRPDIEAFF. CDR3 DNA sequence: TGTGCCAGCAGTTTTCGGCCAGACATTGAAGCTTTCTTT.

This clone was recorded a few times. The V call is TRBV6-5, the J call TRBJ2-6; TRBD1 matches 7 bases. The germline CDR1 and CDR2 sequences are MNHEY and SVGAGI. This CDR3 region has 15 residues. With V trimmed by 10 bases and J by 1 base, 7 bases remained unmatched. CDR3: CATITTGSGANVLTF. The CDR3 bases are TGTGCCACCATAACGACAGGGTCTGGGGCCAACGTCCTGACTTTC.

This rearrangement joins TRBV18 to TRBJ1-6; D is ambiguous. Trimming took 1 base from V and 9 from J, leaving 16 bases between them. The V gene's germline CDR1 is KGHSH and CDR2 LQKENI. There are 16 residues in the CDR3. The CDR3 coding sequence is TGTGCCAGCTCACCACGGGAGGGAGCAGGATCTTCACCCCTCCACTTT. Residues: CASSPREGAGSSPLHF.

CDR3 in amino acids: CASSLGIPRVNEQFF. In DNA, the CDR3 is TGTGCCAGCAGCCTCGGAATTCCGAGGGTCAATGAGCAGTTCTTC. The chain combines TRBV11-3 with TRBJ2-1; possibly TRBD2 for D (5 bases). Germline values: CDR1 SGHNT, CDR2 YENEEA. There are 15 residues in the CDR3. V shed 5 bases and J shed 6 bases, with 17 bases lying between them.

The CDR3 here is CASSQDQWSSYEQYF. The CDR3 nucleotides are TGCGCCAGCAGCCAAGACCAATGGAGCTCCTACGAGCAGTACTTC. The genes are TRBV4-3 and TRBJ2-7; no firm D call. The germline V and J ends were trimmed by 0 bases and 0 bases, with 9 bases remaining between them. The CDR3 extends over 15 amino acids. Germline V CDR1 and CDR2: LGHNA, YSLEER.

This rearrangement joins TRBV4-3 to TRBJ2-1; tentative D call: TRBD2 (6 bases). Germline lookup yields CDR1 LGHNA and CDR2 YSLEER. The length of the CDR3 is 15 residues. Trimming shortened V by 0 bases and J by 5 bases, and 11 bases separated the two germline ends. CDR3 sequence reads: CASSQELGRNNEQFF. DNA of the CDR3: TGCGCCAGCAGCCAAGAACTGGGGAGGAACAATGAGCAGTTCTTC.

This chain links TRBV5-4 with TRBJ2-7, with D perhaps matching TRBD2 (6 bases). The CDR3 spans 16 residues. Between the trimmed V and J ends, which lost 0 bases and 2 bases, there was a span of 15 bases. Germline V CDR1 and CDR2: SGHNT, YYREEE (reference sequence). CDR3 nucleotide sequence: TGTGCCAGCAGCTTGGATGGGGGGTCAAATCCCTACGAGCAGTACTTC. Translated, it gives CASSLDGGSNPYEQYF.

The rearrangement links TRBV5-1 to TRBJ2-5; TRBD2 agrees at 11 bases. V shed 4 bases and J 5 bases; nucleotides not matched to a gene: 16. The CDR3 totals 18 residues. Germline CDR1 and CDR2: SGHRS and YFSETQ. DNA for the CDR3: TGCGCCAGCAGCCTCTCCGGGACTAGCGGCCCCGGAGGGGAGACCCAGTACTTC. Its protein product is CASSLSGTSGPGGETQYF.

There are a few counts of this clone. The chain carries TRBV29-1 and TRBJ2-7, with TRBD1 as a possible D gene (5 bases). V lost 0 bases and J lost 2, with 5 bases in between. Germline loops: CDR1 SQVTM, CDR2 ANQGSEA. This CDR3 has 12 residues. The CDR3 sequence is CSVEEDTYEQYF. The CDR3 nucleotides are TGCAGCGTTGAAGAGGACACCTACGAGCAGTACTTC.

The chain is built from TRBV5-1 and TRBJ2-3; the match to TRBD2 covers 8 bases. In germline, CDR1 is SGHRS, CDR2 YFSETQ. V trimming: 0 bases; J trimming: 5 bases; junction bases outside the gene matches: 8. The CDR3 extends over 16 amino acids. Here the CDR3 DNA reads TGCGCCAGCAGCTTGGCTTTGCGGGGGGCGGAAGATACGCAGTATTTT. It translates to CASSLALRGAEDTQYF.

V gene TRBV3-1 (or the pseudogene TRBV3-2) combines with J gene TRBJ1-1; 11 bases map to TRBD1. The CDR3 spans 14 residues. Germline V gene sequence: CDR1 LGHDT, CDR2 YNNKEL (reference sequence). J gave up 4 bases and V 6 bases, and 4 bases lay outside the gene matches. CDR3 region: CASRPGQGGTEAFF. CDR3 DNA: TGTGCCAGCAGGCCGGGACAGGGGGGCACTGAAGCTTTCTTT.

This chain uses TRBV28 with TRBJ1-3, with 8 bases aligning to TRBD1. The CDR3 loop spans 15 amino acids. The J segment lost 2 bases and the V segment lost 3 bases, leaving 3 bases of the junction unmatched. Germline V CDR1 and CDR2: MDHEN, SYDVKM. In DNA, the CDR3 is TGTGCCAGCAGTTTCCCGACAGGGGCTGGAAACACCATATATTTT. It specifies CASSFPTGAGNTIYF.

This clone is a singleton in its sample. CDR3 nucleotides: TGTGCCAGCAGTTCCGGGATGATCAACAATGAGCAGTTCTTC. Translating it yields CASSSGMINNEQFF. The chain uses TRBV27 and TRBJ2-1, with D tentatively TRBD2 (5 bases). Germline V gene sequence: CDR1 MNHEY, CDR2 SMNVEV (reference sequence). The CDR3 spans 14 residues. V lost 4 bases to trimming and J lost 5 bases, with 12 bases between them.

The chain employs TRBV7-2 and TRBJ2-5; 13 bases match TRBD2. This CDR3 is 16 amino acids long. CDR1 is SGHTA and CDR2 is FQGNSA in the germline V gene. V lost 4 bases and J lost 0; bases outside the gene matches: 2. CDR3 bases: TGTGCCAGCAGCTCGGGACTAGCGGGGTACCAAGAGACCCAGTACTTC. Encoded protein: CASSSGLAGYQETQYF.

The CDR3 protein is CASSLQSSYEQYF. The DNA for the CDR3 is TGTGCCAGCAGCCTACAGAGCTCCTACGAGCAGTACTTC. V is TRBV7-2 and J is TRBJ2-7; D remains unclear. The CDR3 consists of 13 residues. Trimming took off 5 bases at V and 0 bases at J, with 8 bases between the two ends. Germline V lookup: CDR1 SGHTA, CDR2 FQGNSA.

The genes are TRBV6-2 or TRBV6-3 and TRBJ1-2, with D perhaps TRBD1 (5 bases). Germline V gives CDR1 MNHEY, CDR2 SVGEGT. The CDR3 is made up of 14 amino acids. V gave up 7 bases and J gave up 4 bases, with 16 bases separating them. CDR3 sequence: CASTPRGGIYGYTF. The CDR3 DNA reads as TGTGCCAGCACCCCGCGGGGCGGGATCTATGGCTACACCTTC.

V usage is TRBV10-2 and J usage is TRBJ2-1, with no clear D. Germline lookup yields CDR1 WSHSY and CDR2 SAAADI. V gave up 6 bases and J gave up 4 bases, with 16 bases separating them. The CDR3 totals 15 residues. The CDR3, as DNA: TGCGCCAGCAGAGCCCAACTACCGTTATACAATGAGCAGTTCTTC. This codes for CASRAQLPLYNEQFF.

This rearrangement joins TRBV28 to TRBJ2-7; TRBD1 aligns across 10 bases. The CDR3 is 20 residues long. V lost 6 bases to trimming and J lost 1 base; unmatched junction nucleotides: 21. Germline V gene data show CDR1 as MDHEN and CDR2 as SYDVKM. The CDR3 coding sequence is TGTGCCAGCAGGGACCAGATCGGGACAGGGGTCGACCCTTCGTCCTACGAGCAGTACTTC. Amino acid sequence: CASRDQIGTGVDPSSYEQYF.

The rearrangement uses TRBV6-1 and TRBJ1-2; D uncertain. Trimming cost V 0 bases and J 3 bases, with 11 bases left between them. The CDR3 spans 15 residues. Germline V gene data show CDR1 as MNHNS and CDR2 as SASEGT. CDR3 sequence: CASSEAPWSDYGYTF. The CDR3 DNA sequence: TGTGCCAGCAGTGAAGCGCCTTGGAGTGACTATGGCTACACCTTC.

In nucleotides, the CDR3 is TGTGCCAGCAACGACCCTGTAAGGGGTGAAAAACTGTTTTTT. Encoded protein: CASNDPVRGEKLFF. V is TRBV6-5 and J is TRBJ1-4, with D perhaps matching TRBD1 (5 bases). The V end was cut by 7 bases, the J end by 7 bases, with 16 bases between. CDR1 MNHEY and CDR2 SVGAGI come from the germline V gene. This CDR3 contains 14 residues.

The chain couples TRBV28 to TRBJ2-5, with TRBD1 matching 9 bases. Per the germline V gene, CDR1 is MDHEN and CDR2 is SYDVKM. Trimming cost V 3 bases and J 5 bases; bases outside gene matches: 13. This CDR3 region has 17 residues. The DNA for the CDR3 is TGTGCCAGCAGTTTCCCGACGCCACAGGGGGCAGGGGAGACCCAGTACTTC. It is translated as CASSFPTPQGAGETQYF.

CDR3 DNA: TGTGCCAGCAGCGCTAGCGGGAGTTCCTACAATGAGCAGTTCTTC. Its translation: CASSASGSSYNEQFF. This chain connects TRBV7-2 to TRBJ2-1, with TRBD2 matching over 10 bases. The CDR3 has 15 residues. CDR1 and CDR2 from the germline V gene are SGHTA and FQGNSA. J was trimmed by 1 base and V by 5 bases; bases with no gene match: 2.

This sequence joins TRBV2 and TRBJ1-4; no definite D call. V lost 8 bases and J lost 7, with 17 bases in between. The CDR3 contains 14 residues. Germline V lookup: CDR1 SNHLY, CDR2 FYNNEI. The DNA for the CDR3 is TGTGCCAGCCGACGACGGGAGGGCGGTGAAAAACTGTTTTTT. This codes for CASRRREGGEKLFF.

Here the CDR3 DNA reads TGTGCCAGCAGACCGGGACAAAGCAATCAGCCCCAGCATTTT. This encodes CASRPGQSNQPQHF. This sequence joins TRBV7-8 and TRBJ1-5; the D gene is possibly TRBD1 (6 bases). CDR1 is SGHVS, CDR2 FQNEAQ, per germline. This CDR3 has 14 residues. Between the trimmed V and J ends, which lost 6 bases and 1 base, there was a span of 10 bases.

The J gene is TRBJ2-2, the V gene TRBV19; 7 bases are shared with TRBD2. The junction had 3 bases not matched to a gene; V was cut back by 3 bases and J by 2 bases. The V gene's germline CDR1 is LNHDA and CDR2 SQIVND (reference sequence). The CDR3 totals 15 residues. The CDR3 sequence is CASSMSGVNTGELFF. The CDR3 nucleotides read TGTGCCAGTAGTATGAGCGGGGTAAACACCGGGGAGCTGTTTTTT.

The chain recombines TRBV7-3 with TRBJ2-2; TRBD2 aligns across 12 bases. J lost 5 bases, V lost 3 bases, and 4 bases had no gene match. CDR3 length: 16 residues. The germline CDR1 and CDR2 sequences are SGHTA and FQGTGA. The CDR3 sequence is CASSFQLAGGTGELFF. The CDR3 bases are TGTGCCAGCAGCTTCCAACTAGCGGGGGGTACCGGGGAGCTGTTTTTT.